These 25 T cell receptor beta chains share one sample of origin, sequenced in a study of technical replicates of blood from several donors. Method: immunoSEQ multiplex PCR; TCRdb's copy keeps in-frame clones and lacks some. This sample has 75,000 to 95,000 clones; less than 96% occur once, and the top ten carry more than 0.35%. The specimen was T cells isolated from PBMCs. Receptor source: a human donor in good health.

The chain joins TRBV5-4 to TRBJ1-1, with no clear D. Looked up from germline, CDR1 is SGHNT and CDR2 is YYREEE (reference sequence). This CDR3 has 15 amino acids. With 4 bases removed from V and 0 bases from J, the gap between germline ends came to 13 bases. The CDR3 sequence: CASSLPGGMNTEAFF. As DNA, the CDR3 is TGTGCCAGCAGCCTACCGGGAGGGATGAACACTGAAGCTTTCTTT.

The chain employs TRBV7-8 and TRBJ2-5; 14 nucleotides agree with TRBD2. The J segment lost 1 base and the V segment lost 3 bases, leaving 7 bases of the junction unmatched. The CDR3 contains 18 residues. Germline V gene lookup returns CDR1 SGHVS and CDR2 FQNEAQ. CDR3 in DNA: TGTGCCAGCAGCTTCGGGACTAGCGGGAGATATGCCCAAGAGACCCAGTACTTC. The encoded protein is CASSFGTSGRYAQETQYF.

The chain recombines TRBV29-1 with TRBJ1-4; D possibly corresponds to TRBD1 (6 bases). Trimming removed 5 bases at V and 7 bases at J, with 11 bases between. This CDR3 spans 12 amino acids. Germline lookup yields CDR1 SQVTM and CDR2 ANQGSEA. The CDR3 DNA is TGCAGCGTTCGGGGGGCCAGTGAAAAACTGTTTTTT. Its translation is CSVRGASEKLFF.

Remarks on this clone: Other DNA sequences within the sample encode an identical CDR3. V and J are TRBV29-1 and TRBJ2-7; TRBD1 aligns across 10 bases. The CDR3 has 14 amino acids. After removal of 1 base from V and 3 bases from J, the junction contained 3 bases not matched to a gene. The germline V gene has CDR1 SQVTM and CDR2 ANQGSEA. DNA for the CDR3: TGCAGCGTTGAAGGGGACAGGGGTATCTACGAGCAGTACTTC. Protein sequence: CSVEGDRGIYEQYF.

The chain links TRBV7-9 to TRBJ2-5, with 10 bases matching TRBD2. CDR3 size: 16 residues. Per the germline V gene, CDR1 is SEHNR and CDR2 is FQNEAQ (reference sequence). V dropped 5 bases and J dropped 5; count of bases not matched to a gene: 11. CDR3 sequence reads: CASSDWTSGTRETQYF. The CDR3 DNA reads TGTGCCAGCAGCGACTGGACTAGCGGCACTAGGGAGACCCAGTACTTC. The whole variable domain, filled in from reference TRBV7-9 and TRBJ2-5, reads DTGVSQNPRHKITKRGQNVTFRCDPISEHNRLYWYRQTLGQGPEFLTYFQNEAQLEKSRLLSDRFSAERPKGSFSTLEIQRTEQGDSAMYLCASSDWTSGTRETQYFGPGTRLLVL.

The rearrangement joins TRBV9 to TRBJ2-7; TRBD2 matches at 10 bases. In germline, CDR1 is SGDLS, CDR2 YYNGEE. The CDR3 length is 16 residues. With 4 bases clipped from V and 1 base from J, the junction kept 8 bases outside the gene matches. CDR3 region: CASSTALAGESYEQYF. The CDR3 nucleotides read TGTGCCAGCAGCACCGCCCTAGCGGGAGAGTCCTACGAGCAGTACTTC.

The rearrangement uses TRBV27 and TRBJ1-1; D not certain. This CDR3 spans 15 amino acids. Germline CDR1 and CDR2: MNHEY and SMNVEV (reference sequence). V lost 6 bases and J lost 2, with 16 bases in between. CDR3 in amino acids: CASSIYPSVNTEAFF. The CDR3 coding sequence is TGTGCCAGCAGCATATACCCCTCAGTTAACACTGAAGCTTTCTTT.

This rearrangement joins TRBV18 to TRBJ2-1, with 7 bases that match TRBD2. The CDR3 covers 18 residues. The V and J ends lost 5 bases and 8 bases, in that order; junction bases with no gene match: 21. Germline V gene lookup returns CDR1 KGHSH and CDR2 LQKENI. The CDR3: CASSIVPLLAAMGHEQFF. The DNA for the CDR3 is TGTGCCAGCTCAATCGTCCCCCTTCTAGCGGCCATGGGGCATGAGCAGTTCTTC.

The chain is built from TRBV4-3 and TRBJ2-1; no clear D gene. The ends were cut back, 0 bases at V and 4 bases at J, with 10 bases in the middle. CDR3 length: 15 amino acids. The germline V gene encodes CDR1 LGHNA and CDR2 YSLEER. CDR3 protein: CASSQDSLAYNEQFF. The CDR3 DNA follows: TGCGCCAGCAGCCAAGATTCTTTAGCATACAATGAGCAGTTCTTC.

As DNA, the CDR3 is TGTGCCAGCAGTCCGGGGACAGGGGGCCTGAACACTGAAGCTTTCTTT. Protein sequence: CASSPGTGGLNTEAFF. This sequence joins TRBV27 and TRBJ1-1; 12 bases align to TRBD1. From germline, CDR1 is MNHEY and CDR2 SMNVEV (reference sequence). The CDR3 has 16 amino acids. Trimming took 5 bases from V and 0 from J; bases not matched to a gene: 4.

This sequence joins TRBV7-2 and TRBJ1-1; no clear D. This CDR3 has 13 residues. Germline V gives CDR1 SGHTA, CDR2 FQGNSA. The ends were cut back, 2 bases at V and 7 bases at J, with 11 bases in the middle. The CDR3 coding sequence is TGTGCCAGCAGCTTACCTGGTGCAGTTGAAGCTTTCTTT. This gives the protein CASSLPGAVEAFF.

CDR3 residues: CAISESGQGGQFF. The CDR3 nucleotides read TGTGCCATCAGTGAGTCGGGGCAGGGTGGGCAGTTCTTC. This chain joins TRBV10-3 and TRBJ2-1; D might be TRBD1 (5 bases). The germline gives CDR1 ENHRY, CDR2 SYGVKD. V lost 0 bases and J lost 12, with 12 bases in between. The CDR3 covers 13 residues.

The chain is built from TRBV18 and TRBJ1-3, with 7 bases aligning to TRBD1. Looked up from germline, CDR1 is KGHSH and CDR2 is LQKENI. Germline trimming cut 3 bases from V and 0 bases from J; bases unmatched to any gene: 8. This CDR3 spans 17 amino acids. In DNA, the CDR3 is TGTGCCAGCTCACCGGAACCAGGGGGTAGCTCTGGAAACACCATATATTTT. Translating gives CASSPEPGGSSGNTIYF.

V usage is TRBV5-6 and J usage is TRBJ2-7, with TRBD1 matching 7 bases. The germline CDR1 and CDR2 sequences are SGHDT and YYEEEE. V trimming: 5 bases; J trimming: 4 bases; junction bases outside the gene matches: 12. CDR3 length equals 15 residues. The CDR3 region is CASSSRRGLLYEQYF. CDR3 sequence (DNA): TGTGCCAGCAGTTCACGTAGGGGGCTCTTATACGAGCAGTACTTC.

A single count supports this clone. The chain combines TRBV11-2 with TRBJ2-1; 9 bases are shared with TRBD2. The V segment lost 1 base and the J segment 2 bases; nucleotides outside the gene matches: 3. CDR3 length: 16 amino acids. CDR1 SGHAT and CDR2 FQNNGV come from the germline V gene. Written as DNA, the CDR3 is TGTGCCAGCAGCTTAGCCGGCGGGAGGGCCTACAATGAGCAGTTCTTC. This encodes CASSLAGGRAYNEQFF.

The CDR3 DNA is TGTGCCAGCTCCCCCGGACAGGCTGGAAACACCATATATTTT. Translated: CASSPGQAGNTIYF. This chain joins TRBV6-1 and TRBJ1-3; 7 bases are shared with TRBD1. V trimming: 8 bases; J trimming: 2 bases; junction bases outside the gene matches: 6. This CDR3 spans 14 amino acids. Per germline, CDR1 MNHNS and CDR2 SASEGT.

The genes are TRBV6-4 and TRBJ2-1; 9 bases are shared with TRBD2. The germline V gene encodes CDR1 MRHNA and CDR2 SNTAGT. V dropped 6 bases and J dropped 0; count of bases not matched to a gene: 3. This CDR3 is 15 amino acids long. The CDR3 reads CASRSSGSSYNEQFF. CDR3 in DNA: TGTGCCAGCAGGAGTAGCGGGAGCTCCTACAATGAGCAGTTCTTC.

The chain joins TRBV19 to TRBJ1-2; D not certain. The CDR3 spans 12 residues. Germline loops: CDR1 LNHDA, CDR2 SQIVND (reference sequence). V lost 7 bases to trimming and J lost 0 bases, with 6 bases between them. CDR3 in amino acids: CASTWPNYGYTF. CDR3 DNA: TGTGCCAGTACGTGGCCTAACTATGGCTACACCTTC.

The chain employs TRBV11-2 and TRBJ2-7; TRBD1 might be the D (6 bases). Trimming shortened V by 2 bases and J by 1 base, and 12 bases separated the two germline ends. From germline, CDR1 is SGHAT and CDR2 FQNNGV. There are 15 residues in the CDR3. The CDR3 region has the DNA TGTGCCAGCAGCTTATTGGCAGGGGCGTCCTACGAGCAGTACTTC. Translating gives CASSLLAGASYEQYF. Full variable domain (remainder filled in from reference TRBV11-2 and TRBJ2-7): EAGVAQSPRYKIIEKRQSVAFWCNPISGHATLYWYQQILGQGPKLLIQFQNNGVVDDSQLPKDRFSAERLKGVDSTLKIQPAKLEDSAVYLCASSLLAGASYEQYFGPGTRLTVT.

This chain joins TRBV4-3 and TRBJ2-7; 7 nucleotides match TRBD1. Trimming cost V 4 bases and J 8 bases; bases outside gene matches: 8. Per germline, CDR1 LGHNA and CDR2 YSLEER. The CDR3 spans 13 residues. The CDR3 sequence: CASSPQGVGQQYF. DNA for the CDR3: TGCGCCAGCAGCCCGCAGGGGGTCGGCCAGCAGTACTTC.

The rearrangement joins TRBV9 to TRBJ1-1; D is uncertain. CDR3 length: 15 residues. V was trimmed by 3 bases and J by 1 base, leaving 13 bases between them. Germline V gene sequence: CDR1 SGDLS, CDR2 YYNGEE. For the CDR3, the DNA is TGTGCCAGCAGCGGAGGAGGCGATTGGAACACTGAAGCTTTCTTT. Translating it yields CASSGGGDWNTEAFF. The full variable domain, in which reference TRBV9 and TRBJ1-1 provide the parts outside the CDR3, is DSGVTQTPKHLITATGQRVTLRCSPRSGDLSVYWYQQSLDQGLQFLIQYYNGEERAKGNILERFSAQQFPDLHSELNLSSLELGDSALYFCASSGGGDWNTEAFFGQGTRLTVV.

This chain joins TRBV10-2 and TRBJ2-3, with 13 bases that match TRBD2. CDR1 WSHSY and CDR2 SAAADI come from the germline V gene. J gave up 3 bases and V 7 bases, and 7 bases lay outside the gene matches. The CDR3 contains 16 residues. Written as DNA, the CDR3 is TGCGCCAGCATTCCCGCGGGACTAGCGGGAACAGATACGCAGTATTTT. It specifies CASIPAGLAGTDTQYF.

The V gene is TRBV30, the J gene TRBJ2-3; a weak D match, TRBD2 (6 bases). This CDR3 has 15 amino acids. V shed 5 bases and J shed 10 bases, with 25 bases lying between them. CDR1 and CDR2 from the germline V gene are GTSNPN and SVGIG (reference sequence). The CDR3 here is CAWASAGPVRGAQYF. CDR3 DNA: TGTGCCTGGGCTTCCGCGGGGCCGGTGAGGGGAGCGCAGTATTTT. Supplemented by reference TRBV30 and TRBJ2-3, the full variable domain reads SQTIHQWPATLVQPVGSPLSLECTVEGTSNPNLYWYRQAAGRGLQLLFYSVGIGQISSEVPQNLSASRPQDRQFILSSKKLLLSDSGFYLCAWASAGPVRGAQYFGPGTRLTVL.

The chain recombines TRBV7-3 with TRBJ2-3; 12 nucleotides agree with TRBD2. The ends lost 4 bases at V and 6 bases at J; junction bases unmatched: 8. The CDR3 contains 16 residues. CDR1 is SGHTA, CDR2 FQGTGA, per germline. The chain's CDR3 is CASSSQGTSGWDTQYF. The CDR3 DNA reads TGTGCCAGCAGCTCACAAGGGACTAGCGGGTGGGATACGCAGTATTTT.

The CDR3 loop is CATGLVGGSTDTQYF. In DNA, the CDR3 is TGTGCCACCGGGTTAGTGGGAGGGAGCACAGATACGCAGTATTTT. The rearrangement uses TRBV15 and TRBJ2-3, with 7 bases fitting TRBD2. Losses at the gene ends were 8 bases for V and 0 bases for J; bases not matched to a gene: 8. The CDR3 length is 15 residues. The V gene's germline CDR1 is LNHNV and CDR2 YYDKDF (reference sequence).